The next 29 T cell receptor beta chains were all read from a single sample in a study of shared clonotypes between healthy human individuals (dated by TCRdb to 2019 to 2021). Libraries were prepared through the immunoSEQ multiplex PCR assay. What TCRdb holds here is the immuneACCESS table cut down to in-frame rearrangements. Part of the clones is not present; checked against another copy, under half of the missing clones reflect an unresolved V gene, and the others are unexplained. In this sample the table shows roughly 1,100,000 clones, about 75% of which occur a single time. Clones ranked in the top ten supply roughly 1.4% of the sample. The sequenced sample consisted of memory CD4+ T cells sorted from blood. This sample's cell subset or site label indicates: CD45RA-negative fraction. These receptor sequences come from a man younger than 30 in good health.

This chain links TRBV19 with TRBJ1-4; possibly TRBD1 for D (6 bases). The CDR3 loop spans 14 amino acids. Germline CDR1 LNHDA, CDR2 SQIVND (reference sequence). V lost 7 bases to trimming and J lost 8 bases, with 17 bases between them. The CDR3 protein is CASNPGPGTEKLFF. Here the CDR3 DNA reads TGTGCCAGTAATCCGGGACCAGGGACAGAAAAACTGTTTTTT. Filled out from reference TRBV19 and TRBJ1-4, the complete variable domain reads DGGITQSPKYLFRKEGQNVTLSCEQNLNHDAMYWYRQDPGQGLRLIYYSQIVNDFQKGDIAEGYSVSREKKESFPLTVTSAQKNPTAFYLCASNPGPGTEKLFFGSGTQLSVL.

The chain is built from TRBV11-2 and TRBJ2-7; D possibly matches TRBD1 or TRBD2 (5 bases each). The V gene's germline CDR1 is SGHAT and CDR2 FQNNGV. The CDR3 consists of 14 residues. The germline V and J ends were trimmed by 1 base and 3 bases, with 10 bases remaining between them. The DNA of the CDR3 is TGTGCCAGCAGCTTAGCTGGGACCAACTACGAGCAGTACTTC. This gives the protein CASSLAGTNYEQYF.

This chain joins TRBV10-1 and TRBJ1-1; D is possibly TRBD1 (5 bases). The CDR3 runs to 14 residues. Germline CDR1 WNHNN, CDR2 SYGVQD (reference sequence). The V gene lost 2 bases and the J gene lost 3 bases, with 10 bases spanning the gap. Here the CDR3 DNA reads TGCGCCAGCAGTGAGGAGGGACGGGACACTGAAGCTTTCTTT. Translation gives CASSEEGRDTEAFF.

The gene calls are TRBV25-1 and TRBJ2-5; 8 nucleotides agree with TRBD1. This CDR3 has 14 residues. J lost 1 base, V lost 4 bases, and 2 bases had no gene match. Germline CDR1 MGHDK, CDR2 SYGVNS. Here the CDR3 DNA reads TGTGCCAGCAGTGGAGGACAGGGCCAAGAGACCCAGTACTTC. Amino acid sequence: CASSGGQGQETQYF.

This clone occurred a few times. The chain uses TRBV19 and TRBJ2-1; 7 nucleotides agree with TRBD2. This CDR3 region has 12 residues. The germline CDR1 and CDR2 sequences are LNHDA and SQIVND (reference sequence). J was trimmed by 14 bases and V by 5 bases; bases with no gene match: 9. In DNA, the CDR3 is TGTGCCAGTAGTTTGACCGGGACTATTAAGTTCTTC. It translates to CASSLTGTIKFF.

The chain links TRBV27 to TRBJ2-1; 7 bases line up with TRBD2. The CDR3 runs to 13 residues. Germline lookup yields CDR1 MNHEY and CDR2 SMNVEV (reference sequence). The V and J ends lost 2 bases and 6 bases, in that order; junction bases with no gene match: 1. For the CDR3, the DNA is TGTGCCAGCAGTTTACTAGCGGTCAATGAGCAGTTCTTC. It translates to CASSLLAVNEQFF.

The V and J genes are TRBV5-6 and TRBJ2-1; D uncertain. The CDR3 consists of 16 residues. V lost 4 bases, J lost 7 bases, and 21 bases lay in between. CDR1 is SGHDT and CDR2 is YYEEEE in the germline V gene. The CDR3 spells CASSGDLGSEQNEQFF. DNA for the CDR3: TGTGCCAGCAGCGGCGATCTGGGGTCCGAGCAGAATGAGCAGTTCTTC.

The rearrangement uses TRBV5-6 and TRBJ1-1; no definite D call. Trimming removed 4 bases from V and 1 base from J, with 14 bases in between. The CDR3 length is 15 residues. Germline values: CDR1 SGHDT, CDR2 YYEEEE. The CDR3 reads CASSDLAGPNTEAFF. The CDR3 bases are TGTGCCAGCAGCGATTTAGCAGGCCCGAACACTGAAGCTTTCTTT.

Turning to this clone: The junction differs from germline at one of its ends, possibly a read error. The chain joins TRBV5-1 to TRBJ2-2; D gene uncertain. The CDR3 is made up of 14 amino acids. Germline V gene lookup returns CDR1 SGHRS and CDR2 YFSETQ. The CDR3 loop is CASSLLWKTEELFF. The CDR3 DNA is TGCGCCAGCAGCTTGCTGTGGAAAACCGAGGAGCTGTTTTTT.

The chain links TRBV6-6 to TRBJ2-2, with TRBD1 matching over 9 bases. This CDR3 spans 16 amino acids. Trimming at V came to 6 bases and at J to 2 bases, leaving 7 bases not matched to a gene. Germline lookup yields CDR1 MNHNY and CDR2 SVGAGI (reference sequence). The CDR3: CASSDGTGLNTGELFF. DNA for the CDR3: TGTGCCAGCAGCGACGGGACAGGGTTAAACACCGGGGAGCTGTTTTTT.

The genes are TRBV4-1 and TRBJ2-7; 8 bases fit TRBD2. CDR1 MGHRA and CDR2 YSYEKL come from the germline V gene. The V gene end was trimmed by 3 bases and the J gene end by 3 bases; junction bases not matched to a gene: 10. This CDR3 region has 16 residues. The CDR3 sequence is CASSHNMRREVYEQYF. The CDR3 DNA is TGCGCCAGCAGCCACAATATGAGGCGGGAGGTCTACGAGCAGTACTTC.

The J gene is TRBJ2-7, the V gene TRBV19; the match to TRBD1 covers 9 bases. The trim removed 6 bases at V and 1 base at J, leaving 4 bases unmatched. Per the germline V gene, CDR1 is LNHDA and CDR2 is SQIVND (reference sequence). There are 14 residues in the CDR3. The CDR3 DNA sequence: TGTGCCAGTAGCCAACAGGGGGCGTCCTACGAGCAGTACTTC. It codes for CASSQQGASYEQYF.

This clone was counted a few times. For the CDR3, the DNA is TGTGCTAGCCAACTTAGTCGGGCCAATCAGCCCCAGCATTTT. It yields the protein CASQLSRANQPQHF. The genes are TRBV12-5 and TRBJ1-5; D is unclear. The germline V gene has CDR1 LGHNT and CDR2 FRNRAP. V was pared by 9 bases and J by 3 bases, with 15 bases between. This CDR3 has 14 residues.

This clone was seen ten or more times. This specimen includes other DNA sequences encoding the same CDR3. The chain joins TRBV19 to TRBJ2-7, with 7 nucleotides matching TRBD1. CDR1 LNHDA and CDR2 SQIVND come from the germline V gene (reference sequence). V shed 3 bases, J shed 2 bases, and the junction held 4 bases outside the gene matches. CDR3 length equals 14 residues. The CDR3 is CASSIQGGPYEQYF. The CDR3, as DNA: TGTGCCAGTAGTATTCAAGGGGGCCCCTACGAGCAGTACTTC.

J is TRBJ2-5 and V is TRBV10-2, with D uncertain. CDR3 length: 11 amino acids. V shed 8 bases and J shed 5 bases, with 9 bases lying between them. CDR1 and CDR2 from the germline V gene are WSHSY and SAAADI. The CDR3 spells CASLMLETQYF. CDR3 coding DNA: TGCGCCAGCCTTATGCTGGAGACCCAGTACTTC.

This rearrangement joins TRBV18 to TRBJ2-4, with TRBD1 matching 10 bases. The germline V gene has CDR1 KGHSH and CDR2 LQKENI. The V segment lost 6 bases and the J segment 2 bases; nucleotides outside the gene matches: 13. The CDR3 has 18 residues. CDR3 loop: CASSPPTGGIRSKNIQYF. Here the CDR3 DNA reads TGTGCCAGCTCGCCCCCGACAGGGGGCATAAGGTCCAAAAACATTCAGTACTTC.

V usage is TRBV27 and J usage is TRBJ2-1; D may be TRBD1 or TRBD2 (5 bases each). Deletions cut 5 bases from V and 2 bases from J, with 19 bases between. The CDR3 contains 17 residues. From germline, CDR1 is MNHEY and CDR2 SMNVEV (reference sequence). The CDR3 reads CASSRLVLGGAYNEQFF. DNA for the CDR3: TGTGCCAGCAGTCGACTCGTCCTTGGGGGTGCCTACAATGAGCAGTTCTTC.

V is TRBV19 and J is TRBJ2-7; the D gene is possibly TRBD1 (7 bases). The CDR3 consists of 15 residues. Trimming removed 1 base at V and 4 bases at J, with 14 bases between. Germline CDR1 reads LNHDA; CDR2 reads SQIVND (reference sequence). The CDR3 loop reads CASSIGAGGRYEQYF. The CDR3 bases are TGTGCCAGTAGTATAGGCGCAGGGGGGAGGTACGAGCAGTACTTC.

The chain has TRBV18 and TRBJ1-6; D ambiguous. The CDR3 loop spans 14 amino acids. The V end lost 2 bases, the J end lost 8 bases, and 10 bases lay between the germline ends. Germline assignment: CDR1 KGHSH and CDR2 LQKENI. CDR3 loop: CASSPNSFDSPLHF. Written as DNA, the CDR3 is TGTGCCAGCTCACCAAACTCTTTTGATTCACCCCTCCACTTT.

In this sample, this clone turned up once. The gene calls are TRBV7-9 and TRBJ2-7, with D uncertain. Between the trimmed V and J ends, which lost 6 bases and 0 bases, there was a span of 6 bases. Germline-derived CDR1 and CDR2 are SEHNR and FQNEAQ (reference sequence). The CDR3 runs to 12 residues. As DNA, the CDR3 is TGTGCCAGCAGACCGGTCTCCTACGAGCAGTACTTC. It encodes CASRPVSYEQYF.

This CDR3 is CASSVPTLSGANVLTF. The CDR3 coding sequence is TGTGCCAGCAGCGTTCCAACACTCTCTGGGGCCAACGTCCTGACTTTC. This chain joins TRBV7-3 and TRBJ2-6; unclear D gene. This CDR3 is built from 16 residues. V was trimmed by 5 bases and J by 0 bases, leaving 11 bases between them. The germline CDR1 and CDR2 sequences are SGHTA and FQGTGA.

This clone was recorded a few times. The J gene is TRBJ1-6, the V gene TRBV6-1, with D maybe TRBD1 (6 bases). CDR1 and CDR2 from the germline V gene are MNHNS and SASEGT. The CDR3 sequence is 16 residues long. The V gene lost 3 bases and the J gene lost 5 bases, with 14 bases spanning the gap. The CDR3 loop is CASSDLGARDNSPLHF. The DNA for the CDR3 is TGTGCCAGCAGTGATTTGGGGGCTCGGGATAATTCACCCCTCCACTTT.

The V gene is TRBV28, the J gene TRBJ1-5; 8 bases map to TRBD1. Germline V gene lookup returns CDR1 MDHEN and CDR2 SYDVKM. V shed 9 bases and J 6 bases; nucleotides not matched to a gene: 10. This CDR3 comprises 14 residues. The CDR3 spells CASYGQGNRQPQHF. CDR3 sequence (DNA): TGTGCCAGTTACGGACAGGGTAATCGTCAGCCCCAGCATTTT.

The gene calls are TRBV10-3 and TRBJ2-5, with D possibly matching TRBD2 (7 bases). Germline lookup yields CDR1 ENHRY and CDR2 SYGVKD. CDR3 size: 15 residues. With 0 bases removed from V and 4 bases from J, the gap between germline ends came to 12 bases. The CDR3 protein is CAISESRGAGETQYF. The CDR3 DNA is TGTGCCATCAGTGAGTCACGGGGGGCAGGAGAGACCCAGTACTTC.

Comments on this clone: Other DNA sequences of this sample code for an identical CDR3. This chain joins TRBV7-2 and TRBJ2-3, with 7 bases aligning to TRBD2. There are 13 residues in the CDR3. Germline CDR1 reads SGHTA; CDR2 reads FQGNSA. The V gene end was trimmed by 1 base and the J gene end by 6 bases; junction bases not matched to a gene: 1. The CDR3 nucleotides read TGTGCCAGCAGCTTAGGCGGGAGTGATACGCAGTATTTT. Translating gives CASSLGGSDTQYF.

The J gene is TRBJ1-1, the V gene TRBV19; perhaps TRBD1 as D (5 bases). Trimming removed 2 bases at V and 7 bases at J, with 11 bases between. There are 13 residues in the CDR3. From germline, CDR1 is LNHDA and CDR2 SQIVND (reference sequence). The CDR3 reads CASSISRGGEAFF. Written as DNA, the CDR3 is TGTGCCAGTAGTATAAGTAGGGGCGGTGAAGCTTTCTTT. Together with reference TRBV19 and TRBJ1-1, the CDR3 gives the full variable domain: DGGITQSPKYLFRKEGQNVTLSCEQNLNHDAMYWYRQDPGQGLRLIYYSQIVNDFQKGDIAEGYSVSREKKESFPLTVTSAQKNPTAFYLCASSISRGGEAFFGQGTRLTVV.

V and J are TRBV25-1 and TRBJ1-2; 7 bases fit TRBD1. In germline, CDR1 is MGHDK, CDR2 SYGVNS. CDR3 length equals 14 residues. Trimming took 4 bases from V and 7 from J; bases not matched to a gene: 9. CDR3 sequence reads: CASSGGTALGGYTF. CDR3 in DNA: TGTGCCAGCAGTGGAGGGACAGCCCTTGGTGGCTACACCTTC.

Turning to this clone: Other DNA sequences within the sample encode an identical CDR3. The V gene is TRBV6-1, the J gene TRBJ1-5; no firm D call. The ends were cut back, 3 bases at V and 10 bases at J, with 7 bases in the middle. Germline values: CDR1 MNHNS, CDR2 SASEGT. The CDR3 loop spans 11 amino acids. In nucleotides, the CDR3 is TGTGCCAGCAGTGACTGGGGTCCCCAGCATTTT. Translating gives CASSDWGPQHF.

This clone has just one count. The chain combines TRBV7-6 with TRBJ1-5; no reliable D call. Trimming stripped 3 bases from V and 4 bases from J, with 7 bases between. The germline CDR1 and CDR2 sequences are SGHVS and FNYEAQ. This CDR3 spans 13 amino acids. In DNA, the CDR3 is TGTGCCAGCAGCTTCTTGGCGAATCAGCCCCAGCATTTT. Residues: CASSFLANQPQHF.